This TCR beta chain was captured in a study of shared clonotypes between healthy human individuals. Study-wide results and limits: Richness estimates generally favored naive over memory subsets.

TCRdb keeps only in-frame clones here, not all; method: immunoSEQ multiplex PCR. The table has 1 million to 1.2 million clones, 60% to 85% seen once. J gave up 4 bases and V 4 bases, and 11 bases lay outside the gene matches. The CDR3 is made up of 17 amino acids. Germline loops: CDR1 LGHNA, CDR2 YNFKEQ. As to this clone: Its antigen is undetermined.

The sample comprised memory CD4+ T cells from PBMCs. Sample subset: CD45RA-negative fraction. The V and J genes are TRBV4-2 and TRBJ2-3; TRBD2 aligns across 10 bases. This receptor was identified in a man younger than 35 in good health. Some clones in this sample may be carry-over from other donors' samples. The CDR3 sequence is CASSRRKAGGMADTQYF. CDR3 coding DNA: TGTGCCAGCAGCCGCCGTAAAGCGGGAGGGATGGCAGATACGCAGTATTTT.